This entry is about one T cell receptor (beta chain). The antigen is unknown. This specimen belongs to a study of graft-versus-host responses after intestinal transplantation. Study-wide findings and caveats: Early post-transplant declines in HvG were associated with peak levels of circulating GvH clones.

Deletions cut 0 bases from V and 4 bases from J, with 11 bases between. This CDR3 is 15 amino acids long. The germline CDR1 and CDR2 sequences are SGDLS and YYNGEE. Sequencing was performed with immunoSEQ multiplex PCR; in TCRdb, only in-frame clones are kept and a portion is missing. The sample gives around 18,000 clones, about 90% of which show up once; under 6.5% is in the top ten. The sequenced sample was PBMCs, obtained approximately 15 weeks after intestinal transplant. V is TRBV9 and J is TRBJ1-5, with D possibly TRBD1 on 6 matching bases. The sequence was collected from a human patient who received an intestinal transplant, so some T cells may come from the graft donor. CDR3 in DNA: TGTGCCAGCAGCGTAGGAGGGGGGCGGAATCAGCCCCAGCATTTT. This encodes CASSVGGGRNQPQHF.